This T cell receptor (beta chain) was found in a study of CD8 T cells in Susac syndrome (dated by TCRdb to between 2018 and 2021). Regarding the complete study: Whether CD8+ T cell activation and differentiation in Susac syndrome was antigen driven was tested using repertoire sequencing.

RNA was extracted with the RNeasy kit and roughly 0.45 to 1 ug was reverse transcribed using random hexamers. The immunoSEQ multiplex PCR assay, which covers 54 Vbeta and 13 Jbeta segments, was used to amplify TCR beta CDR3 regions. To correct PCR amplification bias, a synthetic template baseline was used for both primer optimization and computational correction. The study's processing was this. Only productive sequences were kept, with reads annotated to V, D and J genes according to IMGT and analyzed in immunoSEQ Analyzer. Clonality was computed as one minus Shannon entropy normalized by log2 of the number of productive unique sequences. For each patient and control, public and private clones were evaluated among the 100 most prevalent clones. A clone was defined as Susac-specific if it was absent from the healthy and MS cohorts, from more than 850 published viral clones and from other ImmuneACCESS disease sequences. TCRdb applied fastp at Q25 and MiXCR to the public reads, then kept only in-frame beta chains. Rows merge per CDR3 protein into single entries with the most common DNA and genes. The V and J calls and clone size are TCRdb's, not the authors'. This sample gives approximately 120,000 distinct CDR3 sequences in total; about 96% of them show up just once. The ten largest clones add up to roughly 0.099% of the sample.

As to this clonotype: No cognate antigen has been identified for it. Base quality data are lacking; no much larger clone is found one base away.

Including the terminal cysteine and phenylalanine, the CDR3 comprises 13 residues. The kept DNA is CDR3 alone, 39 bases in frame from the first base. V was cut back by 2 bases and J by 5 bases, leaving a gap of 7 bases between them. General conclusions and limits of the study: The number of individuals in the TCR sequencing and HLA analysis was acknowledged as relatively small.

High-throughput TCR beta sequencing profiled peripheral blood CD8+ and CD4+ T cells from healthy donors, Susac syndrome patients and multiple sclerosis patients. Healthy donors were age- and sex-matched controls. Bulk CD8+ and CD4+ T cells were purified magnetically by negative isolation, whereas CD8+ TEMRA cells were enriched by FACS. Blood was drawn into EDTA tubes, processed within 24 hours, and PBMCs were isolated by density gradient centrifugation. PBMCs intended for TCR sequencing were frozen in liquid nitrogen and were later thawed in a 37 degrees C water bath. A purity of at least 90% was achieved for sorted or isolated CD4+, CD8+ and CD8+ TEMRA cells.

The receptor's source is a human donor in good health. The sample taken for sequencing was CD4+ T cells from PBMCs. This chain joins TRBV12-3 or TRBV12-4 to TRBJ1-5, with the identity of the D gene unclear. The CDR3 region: CASSLRQDQPQHF. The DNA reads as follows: TGTGCCAGCAGTTTAAGGCAAGATCAGCCCCAGCATTTT.